These 21 T cell receptor beta chains were sequenced from one sample in a study of beta chain features in type 1 diabetes. Study-wide findings and caveats: Shortening of TCRB CDR3s, moderate but significant, appeared in all four CD4+ subsets of Type 1 diabetes patients.

The study reverse transcribed the entire isolated RNA, so it sequenced expressed TCRB transcripts. Method: immunoSEQ multiplex PCR; TCRdb's copy keeps in-frame clones and lacks some. The sample lists approximately 160,000 clones, 10% to 13% occurring once. These receptors are not linked to any known antigen. The sequenced sample was central memory CD4+ T cells from blood. The source is a man aged 25-45 years with type 1 diabetes.

This clone was seen a few times. This rearrangement joins TRBV6-6 to TRBJ2-3; a possible D gene is TRBD2 (6 bases). V was clipped by 7 bases and J by 5 bases, with 16 bases between them. There are 14 residues in the CDR3. CDR1 and CDR2 from the germline V gene are MNHNY and SVGAGI (reference sequence). CDR3 protein: CASNNLGGIDTQYF. The CDR3 region has the DNA TGTGCCAGCAACAACCTCGGGGGTATAGATACGCAGTATTTT.

This clone came up a few times. The V and J genes are TRBV9 and TRBJ2-4; a possible D gene is TRBD2 (5 bases). Germline V gene data show CDR1 as SGDLS and CDR2 as YYNGEE. The V end was cut by 4 bases, the J end by 7 bases, with 15 bases between. The CDR3 has 14 residues. The CDR3 DNA follows: TGTGCCAGCAGCCCGGGTAGCGATTCGAACATTCAGTACTTC. Its translation is CASSPGSDSNIQYF.

This clone was seen only a few times. This chain uses TRBV2 with TRBJ2-2; 7 nucleotides align to TRBD1. The CDR3 is 15 amino acids. The V segment lost 4 bases and the J segment 3 bases; nucleotides outside the gene matches: 5. CDR1 SNHLY and CDR2 FYNNEI come from the germline V gene. CDR3 sequence (DNA): TGTGCCAGCAGTGGCCAGGGGGTTGACACCGGGGAGCTGTTTTTT. Translation: CASSGQGVDTGELFF.

This clone was seen a few times. The CDR3, as DNA: TGTGCCAGCATCACTTTATTAACTAGCGGGGACACCGGGGAGCTGTTTTTT. This codes for CASITLLTSGDTGELFF. V usage is TRBV5-4 and J usage is TRBJ2-2; 10 bases map to TRBD2. Germline CDR1 SGHNT, CDR2 YYREEE (reference sequence). CDR3 length: 17 residues. Trimming took 6 bases from V and 3 from J; bases not matched to a gene: 11. The full variable domain, its missing parts supplied by reference TRBV5-4 and TRBJ2-2, is ETGVTQSPTHLIKTRGQQVTLRCSSQSGHNTVSWYQQALGQGPQFIFQYYREEENGRGNFPPRFSGLQFPNYSSELNVNALELDDSALYLCASITLLTSGDTGELFFGEGSRLTVL.

The chain carries TRBV25-1 and TRBJ2-6; possible D gene TRBD2, 6 bases. CDR3 size: 18 residues. Germline CDR1 reads MGHDK; CDR2 reads SYGVNS. V gave up 5 bases and J gave up 0 bases, with 17 bases separating them. The CDR3 bases are TGTGCCAGCAGTCCGGAGGGGAAACGGGCCTCTGGGGCCAACGTCCTGACTTTC. Translation gives CASSPEGKRASGANVLTF.

This sequence joins TRBV7-8 and TRBJ2-1; TRBD2 aligns across 8 bases. The CDR3 is 15 amino acids. V gave up 4 bases and J gave up 3 bases; unmatched junction bases: 5. Per the germline V gene, CDR1 is SGHVS and CDR2 is FQNEAQ. The CDR3 nucleotides are TGTGCCAGCAGCTATTCGGGAGGGTTCTACAATGAGCAGTTCTTC. Translated: CASSYSGGFYNEQFF.

This CDR3 is CASSRSGDRTNTGELFF. As DNA, the CDR3 is TGTGCCAGCAGCCGCTCTGGGGACAGGACGAACACCGGGGAGCTGTTTTTT. The V call is TRBV7-3, the J call TRBJ2-2; 8 bases line up with TRBD1. CDR1 and CDR2 (germline): SGHTA, FQGTGA. The CDR3 consists of 17 residues. After removal of 5 bases from V and 0 bases from J, the junction contained 8 bases not matched to a gene.

V usage is TRBV25-1 and J usage is TRBJ2-7, with a possible D match to TRBD2 (6 bases). V lost 5 bases and J lost 2, with 16 bases in between. Germline CDR1 MGHDK, CDR2 SYGVNS. The CDR3 spans 15 residues. The CDR3 loop reads CASSSTGDVTYEQYF. The CDR3 region has the DNA TGTGCCAGCAGTTCTACGGGGGACGTCACCTACGAGCAGTACTTC.

Of note for this clone: This sample also contains other DNA sequences that code for the same CDR3. The CDR3 spells CASRGQGAQPQHF. The CDR3, as DNA: TGTGCCAGCAGAGGACAGGGTGCTCAGCCCCAGCATTTT. V gene TRBV27 combines with J gene TRBJ1-5, with TRBD1 identical over 8 bases. J gave up 6 bases and V 6 bases, and 4 bases lay outside the gene matches. The CDR3 has 13 amino acids. Germline values: CDR1 MNHEY, CDR2 SMNVEV (reference sequence).

This chain uses TRBV6-6 with TRBJ1-5; D gene uncertain. V lost 6 bases and J lost 0, with 12 bases in between. Germline lookup yields CDR1 MNHNY and CDR2 SVGAGI (reference sequence). The CDR3 has 15 amino acids. The CDR3, as DNA: TGTGCCAGCAGAGATAGCCAGTCTAGCAATCAGCCCCAGCATTTT. Protein: CASRDSQSSNQPQHF.

This chain uses TRBV7-2 with TRBJ2-5; D is undetermined. Trimming stripped 1 base from V and 4 bases from J, with 13 bases between. Per the germline V gene, CDR1 is SGHTA and CDR2 is FQGNSA. CDR3 length: 15 residues. The CDR3 nucleotides are TGTGCCAGCAGCTTAGGCATGACTGCGAGAGAGACCCAGTACTTC. Amino acid sequence: CASSLGMTARETQYF.

Details on this clone: The identical CDR3 is also encoded by other nucleotide sequences in the sample. The genes are TRBV28 and TRBJ2-7, with D possibly being TRBD2 (5 bases). CDR1 and CDR2 (germline): MDHEN, SYDVKM. The V end was cut by 6 bases, the J end by 0 bases, with 9 bases between. The length of the CDR3 is 13 residues. CDR3 protein: CASSRGPSYEQYF. For the CDR3, the DNA is TGTGCCAGCAGCCGCGGGCCCTCCTACGAGCAGTACTTC.

This clone occurred a few times. The rearrangement links TRBV7-6 to TRBJ2-3; no clear D. Germline V gene data show CDR1 as SGHVS and CDR2 as FNYEAQ. The CDR3 has 15 residues. The V end lost 1 base, the J end lost 0 bases, and 8 bases lay between the germline ends. The CDR3 DNA is TGTGCCAGCAGCTTAGGCGGAGCTAGCACAGATACGCAGTATTTT. This encodes CASSLGGASTDTQYF. Drawing the rest from reference TRBV7-6 and TRBJ2-3, the complete variable domain is GAGVSQSPRYKVTKRGQDVALRCDPISGHVSLYWYRQALGQGPEFLTYFNYEAQQDKSGLPNDRFSAERPEGSISTLTIQRTEQRDSAMYRCASSLGGASTDTQYFGPGTRLTVL.

There are a few counts of this clone. The chain carries TRBV9 and TRBJ2-5; possible D gene TRBD1, 5 bases. Gene TRBJ2-7 matches the end of the DNA better, so the J call may be wrong. The CDR3 covers 13 residues. The germline V gene has CDR1 SGDLS and CDR2 YYNGEE. The DNA for the CDR3 is TGTGCCAGCAGCGTAGGGTTAGGGGCCGAGCAGTACTTC. Protein sequence: CASSVGLGAEQYF.

This clone appeared a few times. The V and J genes are TRBV9 and TRBJ2-3; D is ambiguous. CDR1 and CDR2 from the germline V gene are SGDLS and YYNGEE. V was clipped by 2 bases and J by 3 bases, with 7 bases between them. The CDR3 has 13 residues. CDR3 loop: CASSVQQTDTQYF. In DNA form, the CDR3 reads TGTGCCAGCAGCGTCCAACAAACAGATACGCAGTATTTT.

The rearrangement joins TRBV5-1 to TRBJ1-4; D gene ambiguous. Trimming left V 0 bases short and J 5 bases short, with 8 bases between. CDR3 length equals 14 residues. Germline CDR1 reads SGHRS; CDR2 reads YFSETQ. CDR3 in DNA: TGCGCCAGCAGCTTGGGCCGGGAGAATGAAAAACTGTTTTTT. It specifies CASSLGRENEKLFF.

In this sample, this clone turned up many times. CDR3 bases: TGTGCCAGCAACCCCCAGGGGGACACTGAAGCTTTCTTT. Translating it yields CASNPQGDTEAFF. The chain has TRBV11-2 and TRBJ1-1, with 7 bases matching TRBD1. Germline trimming cut 7 bases from V and 3 bases from J; bases unmatched to any gene: 5. The length of the CDR3 is 13 residues. Germline V lookup: CDR1 SGHAT, CDR2 FQNNGV.

This clone was detected a few times. V usage is TRBV30 and J usage is TRBJ2-7, with D possibly matching TRBD2 (5 bases). This CDR3 contains 14 residues. The germline V gene encodes CDR1 GTSNPN and CDR2 SVGIG (reference sequence). V shed 0 bases and J shed 0 bases, with 9 bases lying between them. CDR3 nucleotide sequence: TGTGCCTGGAGTGTACGGGGTTCCTCCTACGAGCAGTACTTC. Translated, it gives CAWSVRGSSYEQYF.

The sample holds a few counts of this clone. The chain couples TRBV10-3 to TRBJ2-2; 10 nucleotides agree with TRBD2. The V segment lost 6 bases and the J segment 3 bases; nucleotides outside the gene matches: 4. Germline V gives CDR1 ENHRY, CDR2 SYGVKD. The CDR3 is made up of 15 amino acids. CDR3 region: CAIRRTSGDTGELFF. CDR3 in DNA: TGTGCCATCAGAAGGACTAGCGGAGACACCGGGGAGCTGTTTTTT.

The chain links TRBV2 to TRBJ2-5; the D gene is possibly TRBD2 (6 bases). Germline CDR1 reads SNHLY; CDR2 reads FYNNEI. The CDR3 contains 13 residues. V was cut by 2 bases and J by 5 bases, with 9 bases left in between. CDR3: CASSEQAGETQYF. The CDR3, as DNA: TGTGCCAGCAGTGAACAGGCGGGGGAGACCCAGTACTTC.

This clone has more than one count but fewer than ten. This chain joins TRBV7-8 and TRBJ2-1; 12 bases map to TRBD2. The V segment lost 5 bases and the J segment 7 bases; nucleotides outside the gene matches: 18. The length of the CDR3 is 19 residues. Germline CDR1 SGHVS, CDR2 FQNEAQ. CDR3 DNA sequence: TGTGCCAGCAGCCGCGTTGGGCTAGCGGGAGGGCGTCGTGAGAATGAGCAGTTCTTC. Encoded protein: CASSRVGLAGGRRENEQFF.